What follows are 30 T cell receptor beta chains derived from one specimen sequenced in a study of T cell repertoires in cytomegalovirus infection. TCRdb itself ran the reads through MiXCR, one entry per CDR3 protein. This table has around 280,000 distinct CDR3 sequences, about 9.1% appearing once. The sequencing sample was made of PBMCs. All receptors derive from a human donor in good health (CMV status not recorded). Some clones in this sample may be carry-over from other donors' samples.

V gene TRBV20-1 combines with J gene TRBJ1-5; the D gene is possibly TRBD1 (5 bases). Trimming pared 3 bases from V and 7 bases from J, leaving 16 bases between. Germline loops: CDR1 DFQATT, CDR2 SNEGSKA (reference sequence). This CDR3 has 14 residues. The CDR3 protein is CSAREQGLGQPQHF. The CDR3 region has the DNA TGCAGTGCTAGGGAGCAGGGTCTAGGGCAGCCCCAGCATTTT.

This clonotype was counted only a few times. This rearrangement joins TRBV14 to TRBJ2-3; no clear D gene. CDR3 length: 13 amino acids. Germline V gene lookup returns CDR1 SGHDN and CDR2 FVKESK. Trimming stripped 0 bases from V and 6 bases from J, with 7 bases between. The CDR3 loop reads CASSQDLGDTQYF. The CDR3 DNA reads as TGTGCCAGCAGCCAAGATCTGGGGGATACGCAGTATTTT. Variable domain in full (rest from reference TRBV14 and TRBJ2-3): EAGVTQFPSHSVIEKGQTVTLRCDPISGHDNLYWYRRVMGKEIKFLLHFVKESKQDESGMPNNRFLAERTGGTYSTLKVQPAELEDSGVYFCASSQDLGDTQYFGPGTRLTVL.

The sample holds many counts of this clonotype. This sequence may be a read error, since a much larger clone differs from it by one base. This chain joins TRBV14 and TRBJ1-1, with D tentatively TRBD1 (6 bases). The CDR3 contains 13 residues. Germline CDR1 SGHDN, CDR2 FVKESK. Trimming left V 3 bases short and J 1 base short, with 6 bases between. The CDR3 sequence: CASSQDRNTEAFF. The DNA for the CDR3 is TGTGCCAGCAGCCAGGACAGGAACACTGAAGCTTTCTTT.

This clonotype was counted at least ten times. The chain carries TRBV2 and TRBJ2-2, with unresolved D. Between the trimmed V and J ends, which lost 0 bases and 7 bases, there was a span of 6 bases. Germline CDR1 reads SNHLY; CDR2 reads FYNNEI. CDR3 length: 13 amino acids. The CDR3 DNA reads TGTGCCAGCAGTGAAGCAGGGTACGGGGAGCTGTTTTTT. Protein: CASSEAGYGELFF.

This clonotype was counted many times. The chain couples TRBV12-3 or TRBV12-4 to TRBJ2-1; 9 positions agree with TRBD1. Germline trimming cut 5 bases from V and 3 bases from J; bases unmatched to any gene: 8. The CDR3 spans 16 residues. CDR3 nucleotides: TGTGCCAGCAGTGCCCCCGGGACAGGGCACTACAATGAGCAGTTCTTC. This sequence encodes CASSAPGTGHYNEQFF.

V and J are TRBV6-1 and TRBJ1-3, with D uncertain. Germline CDR1 and CDR2: MNHNS and SASEGT. The V and J ends lost 6 bases and 4 bases respectively, with 13 bases between them. CDR3 length: 14 amino acids. Here the CDR3 reads CASRPSGRGNTIYF. The DNA of the CDR3 is TGTGCCAGCAGGCCGTCGGGGAGGGGAAACACCATATATTTT.

V and J are TRBV9 and TRBJ2-1; 7 positions agree with TRBD2. Unmatched junction bases numbered 5, after V lost 0 bases and J lost 5 bases. This CDR3 has 15 amino acids. CDR1 is SGDLS and CDR2 is YYNGEE in the germline V gene. This CDR3 is CASSVEAAGHNEQFF. In DNA form, the CDR3 reads TGTGCCAGCAGCGTAGAGGCAGCGGGGCACAATGAGCAGTTCTTC. Using reference TRBV9 and TRBJ2-1 for the parts outside the CDR3, the full variable domain is DSGVTQTPKHLITATGQRVTLRCSPRSGDLSVYWYQQSLDQGLQFLIQYYNGEERAKGNILERFSAQQFPDLHSELNLSSLELGDSALYFCASSVEAAGHNEQFFGPGTRLTVL.

To note about this clonotype: A clone one base away is much larger, so this may be a read error. The chain joins TRBV7-6 to TRBJ2-1, with 7 nucleotides matching TRBD1. The assigned J gene may be wrong: the sequence end matches TRBJ2-7 better. The CDR3 has 14 amino acids. The germline V gene encodes CDR1 SGHVS and CDR2 FNYEAQ. The CDR3 here is CASSTGTDYNEQYF. CDR3 sequence (DNA): TGTGCTAGCAGCACCGGGACAGACTACAATGAGCAGTACTTC.

This clonotype was detected ten times or more. The chain recombines TRBV7-9 with TRBJ2-3; 10 positions match TRBD1. Germline V lookup: CDR1 SEHNR, CDR2 FQNEAQ (reference sequence). V lost 5 bases and J lost 0; bases outside the gene matches: 2. The length of the CDR3 is 15 residues. CDR3 bases: TGTGCCAGCAGCCAGGGACAGGGGAGCACAGATACGCAGTATTTT. It encodes CASSQGQGSTDTQYF.

As to this clonotype: A read error may account for a junction end that differs from germline. The chain is built from TRBV29-1 and TRBJ2-3; TRBD2 is a possible D gene (6 bases). Germline lookup yields CDR1 SQVTM and CDR2 ANQGSEA. This CDR3 has 14 amino acids. The CDR3 protein is CGVPSGGFTDTQYF. The CDR3 nucleotides are TGCGGCGTCCCGTCCGGGGGTTTCACAGATACGCAGTATTTT.

There are a few counts of this clonotype. The rearrangement joins TRBV5-4 to TRBJ1-4; no reliable D call. This CDR3 is built from 14 residues. The V gene lost 0 bases and the J gene lost 1 base, with 4 bases spanning the gap. Germline assignment: CDR1 SGHNT and CDR2 YYREEE (reference sequence). The CDR3 DNA sequence: TGTGCCAGCAGCTTGGACAAAACTAATGAAAAACTGTTTTTT. Its translation is CASSLDKTNEKLFF.

In its sample, this clonotype was seen a few times. The CDR3 here is CASSPTTDFPGEKLFF. The CDR3, as DNA: TGTGCCAGCAGCCCCACAACGGACTTTCCAGGGGAAAAACTGTTTTTT. The chain recombines TRBV7-9 with TRBJ1-4, with D possibly being TRBD1 (5 bases). Germline V CDR1 and CDR2: SEHNR, FQNEAQ (reference sequence). CDR3 length equals 16 residues. The germline V and J ends were trimmed by 5 bases and 8 bases, with 21 bases remaining between them.

There are many counts of this clonotype. The gene calls are TRBV20-1 and TRBJ1-1; D remains unclear. V was trimmed by 3 bases and J by 1 base, leaving 9 bases between them. Germline V CDR1 and CDR2: DFQATT, SNEGSKA (reference sequence). The CDR3 is 13 amino acids. CDR3 sequence reads: CSARGQTNTEAFF. The CDR3 DNA reads as TGCAGTGCTAGGGGTCAGACGAACACTGAAGCTTTCTTT.

This clonotype was detected a few times. The rearrangement links TRBV7-3 to TRBJ2-3; 7 nucleotides match TRBD1. The V gene's germline CDR1 is SGHTA and CDR2 FQGTGA. There are 16 residues in the CDR3. Trimming took 4 bases from V and 3 from J; bases not matched to a gene: 10. Written as DNA, the CDR3 is TGTGCCAGCAGCTCTCACAGGGGAGTTGGGACAGATACGCAGTATTTT. Translation: CASSSHRGVGTDTQYF.

This clonotype was seen ten or more times. V and J are TRBV7-9 and TRBJ2-7; D perhaps matches TRBD1 (6 bases). V dropped 0 bases and J dropped 0 bases, with 9 bases sitting between them. The CDR3 is 15 amino acids. CDR1 and CDR2 from the germline V gene are SEHNR and FQNEAQ (reference sequence). CDR3 in amino acids: CASSLAQGNSYEQYF. The CDR3 nucleotides are TGTGCCAGCAGCTTAGCTCAGGGGAACTCCTACGAGCAGTACTTC.

This chain uses TRBV4-2 with TRBJ2-3, with D perhaps matching TRBD2 (6 bases). In germline, CDR1 is LGHNA, CDR2 YNFKEQ. The CDR3 is 17 amino acids. V lost 0 bases and J lost 0, with 13 bases in between. The DNA for the CDR3 is TGTGCCAGCAGCCAAGATCGGCGGGGATCTAGCACAGATACGCAGTATTTT. This gives the protein CASSQDRRGSSTDTQYF.

The chain carries TRBV6-6 and TRBJ2-1; 10 bases line up with TRBD1. Germline V lookup: CDR1 MNHNY, CDR2 SVGAGI (reference sequence). This CDR3 is 16 amino acids long. V shed 4 bases and J 3 bases; nucleotides not matched to a gene: 6. CDR3 bases: TGTGCCAGCAGTTCTGAAGACAGGGGGCACTACAATGAGCAGTTCTTC. Translating it yields CASSSEDRGHYNEQFF.

The rearrangement uses TRBV29-1 and TRBJ1-5, with D perhaps matching TRBD1 (6 bases). Between the trimmed V and J ends, which lost 5 bases and 7 bases, there was a span of 18 bases. There are 14 residues in the CDR3. Germline loops: CDR1 SQVTM, CDR2 ANQGSEA. CDR3 residues: CSVRQAVEGQPQHF. CDR3 nucleotide sequence: TGCAGCGTTCGACAGGCAGTCGAAGGCCAGCCCCAGCATTTT.

This chain uses TRBV28 with TRBJ1-1; D might be TRBD1 (6 bases). Germline CDR1 MDHEN, CDR2 SYDVKM. The CDR3 loop spans 14 amino acids. V dropped 7 bases and J dropped 6 bases, with 18 bases sitting between them. The CDR3 sequence is CASNDHRDGAEAFF. In nucleotides, the CDR3 is TGTGCCAGCAATGACCACAGGGATGGCGCTGAAGCTTTCTTT.

This clonotype appeared many times. This CDR3 reads CASSRLAGSETQYF. CDR3 DNA: TGTGCCAGCAGCCGACTAGCGGGAAGCGAGACCCAGTACTTC. This chain connects TRBV7-9 to TRBJ2-5; 11 nucleotides line up with TRBD2. The CDR3 extends over 14 amino acids. Unmatched junction bases numbered 4, after V lost 5 bases and J lost 5 bases. Germline V gene lookup returns CDR1 SEHNR and CDR2 FQNEAQ (reference sequence).

This clonotype has at least ten counts. The CDR3 nucleotides are TGTGCCACCTATGAATTAAGAGGTAGTCTTACCCACTATGGCTACACCTTC. Amino acid sequence: CATYELRGSLTHYGYTF. The gene calls are TRBV28 and TRBJ1-2; D gene uncertain. Trimming left V 10 bases short and J 3 bases short, with 27 bases between. The CDR3 has 17 amino acids. Germline V gene sequence: CDR1 MDHEN, CDR2 SYDVKM.

The V call is TRBV15, the J call TRBJ2-5, with a weak D call TRBD1 (5 bases). The CDR3 is 11 residues long. Trimming shortened V by 6 bases and J by 3 bases, and 5 bases separated the two germline ends. Looked up from germline, CDR1 is LNHNV and CDR2 is YYDKDF (reference sequence). In nucleotides, the CDR3 is TGTGCCACCAGAGGGGAAGAGACCCAGTACTTC. Translation gives CATRGEETQYF.

Many counts were recorded for this clonotype. The CDR3 DNA follows: TGTGCCAGCAGCTTGGGGGGACAGGGTGCAGCCACAGATACGCAGTATTTT. Translating gives CASSLGGQGAATDTQYF. The V and J genes are TRBV5-4 and TRBJ2-3, with 9 nucleotides matching TRBD1. The V and J ends lost 0 bases and 2 bases, in that order; junction bases with no gene match: 7. The CDR3 totals 17 residues. Germline loops: CDR1 SGHNT, CDR2 YYREEE (reference sequence).

This clonotype was picked up many times. The J gene is TRBJ2-3, the V gene TRBV2; the D gene is possibly TRBD1 (6 bases). CDR3 length: 12 amino acids. Deletions cut 7 bases from V and 1 base from J, with 6 bases between. Germline lookup yields CDR1 SNHLY and CDR2 FYNNEI. The chain's CDR3 is CASNRGTDTQYF. In DNA, the CDR3 is TGTGCCAGCAACAGGGGCACAGATACGCAGTATTTT.

The rearrangement joins TRBV13 to TRBJ2-6; weak D call: TRBD1 (5 bases). CDR3 length: 16 residues. Trimming removed 5 bases from V and 0 bases from J, with 11 bases in between. From germline, CDR1 is PRHDT and CDR2 FYEKMQ (reference sequence). The CDR3 region is CASSPTGYSGANVLTF. The CDR3 DNA reads TGTGCCAGCAGCCCTACAGGATACTCTGGGGCCAACGTCCTGACTTTC.

This clonotype was observed a handful of times. The chain recombines TRBV12-3 or TRBV12-4 with TRBJ2-4; TRBD1 is a possible D gene (6 bases). Trimming took off 3 bases at V and 0 bases at J, with 9 bases between the two ends. CDR3 size: 15 residues. The CDR3 DNA reads as TGTGCCAGCAGTTTTGGGGGCCTAGCCAAAAACATTCAGTACTTC. It translates to CASSFGGLAKNIQYF.

This clonotype was counted ten times or more. The DNA of the CDR3 is TGTGCCAGCAGTTACCAGGGAACGAACACTGAAGCTTTCTTT. Protein product: CASSYQGTNTEAFF. The V gene is TRBV6-5, the J gene TRBJ1-1, with D possibly TRBD1 on 5 matching bases. The CDR3 totals 14 residues. CDR1 MNHEY and CDR2 SVGAGI come from the germline V gene. V was shortened by 2 bases and J by 1 base, with 8 bases between the two germline ends.

This clonotype has ten or more counts. This chain joins TRBV10-3 and TRBJ1-2, with no clear D. Germline CDR1 ENHRY, CDR2 SYGVKD. The V gene lost 6 bases and the J gene lost 2 bases, with 34 bases spanning the gap. The length of the CDR3 is 21 residues. CDR3 protein: CAIRELRRPPAVVDSNYGYTF. Written as DNA, the CDR3 is TGTGCCATCAGAGAGCTCCGAAGACCTCCCGCAGTCGTCGATTCGAACTATGGCTACACCTTC.

V gene TRBV14 combines with J gene TRBJ1-2; D call uncertain. Between the trimmed V and J ends, which lost 1 base and 7 bases, there was a span of 13 bases. The length of the CDR3 is 14 residues. Germline V gives CDR1 SGHDN, CDR2 FVKESK. CDR3 loop: CASSQGGRAAGYTF. The CDR3 nucleotides read TGTGCCAGCAGCCAAGGAGGTAGGGCCGCTGGCTACACCTTC.

The chain carries TRBV18 and TRBJ1-2; perhaps TRBD1 as D (6 bases). The germline V gene encodes CDR1 KGHSH and CDR2 LQKENI. Trimming stripped 3 bases from V and 8 bases from J, with 13 bases between. CDR3 length: 13 residues. The CDR3 is CASSPSDSRGYTF. CDR3 nucleotide sequence: TGTGCCAGCTCACCCTCGGACAGTCGAGGCTACACCTTC.